What follows is one T cell receptor beta chain and its context. Its antigen is undetermined. This entry is derived from a study of T cell responses to AZD1222 COVID-19 vaccine. Study-wide results and limits: Repertoire collection took place solely once the T cell response had peaked. Close to half of all spike-specific TCRs reportedly target regions of the variants that are unmutated. Mostly white British, mostly female donors; authors suggested clonal diversity may be underestimated. Spike-specific TCR breadth and depth rose after two AZD1222 doses.

Assay used: immunoSEQ multiplex PCR; TCRdb lists only in-frame clones, some missing. The sample includes 150,000 or so clones, 90% to 95% seen only once; the top ten take around 5.2%. This CDR3 is built from 15 residues. Trimming took off 3 bases at V and 0 bases at J, with 12 bases between the two ends. Germline loops: CDR1 SGDLS, CDR2 YYNGEE. The receptor was isolated from an adult in good health. This material consisted of peripheral blood, taken on day 0 of AZD1222 vaccination. The chain is built from TRBV9 and TRBJ1-1; D is possibly TRBD1 (5 bases). The CDR3 region is CASSAMRGVNTEAFF. The CDR3 region has the DNA TGTGCCAGCAGCGCCATGAGGGGAGTGAACACTGAAGCTTTCTTT.